The rows below give T cell receptor beta chains drawn from one sample of a study of blood T cell repertoires in COVID-19. Here immunoSEQ multiplex PCR was the method, and the copy in TCRdb shows in-frame clones only, minus some. This table holds about 350,000 clones, around nine tenths found once. Sequencing used PBMCs or T cells enriched from blood (not recorded which). The receptors were gathered from a woman aged 25-40 years who had been exposed to COVID-19. Both conserved end residues are part of each CDR3. The D gene is left open where the match is weak. Size tells how often a clone was seen (once, few, many) or the class of an expanded clone, and some rows leave it out.

TRBD1	TRBV7-9	TRBJ2-5	.	TGTGCCAGCAGCTTAGCGGACAGGGGGCCAGAGACCCAGTACTTC	CASSLADRGPETQYF
.	TRBV28	TRBJ1-5	once	TGTGCCAGCAGTTTAATGGGGCAGGGTGTTCATCAGCCCCAGCATTTT	CASSLMGQGVHQPQHF
.	TRBV3-1/TRBV3-2	TRBJ1-4	.	TGTGCCAGCAGCACCAGTCGAGAAAAACTGTTTTTT	CASSTSREKLFF
TRBD2	TRBV7-9	TRBJ2-7	.	TGTGCCAGCAGCCCGACTGGTCGCGGGAGGGCCCTCGACGAGCAGTACTTC	CASSPTGRGRALDEQYF
.	TRBV5-4	TRBJ1-4	.	TGTGCCAGCAGCTTGGATCAGGAGGGGTATGAAAAACTGTTTTTT	CASSLDQEGYEKLFF
TRBD1	TRBV5-4	TRBJ1-4	.	TGTGCCAGCAGCCTCAGGGGGGTTGCAACTAATGAAAAACTGTTTTTT	CASSLRGVATNEKLFF
.	TRBV7-9	TRBJ2-1	once	TGTGCCAGCAGCCCCCACATGGGCACCTACAATGAGCAGTTCTTC	CASSPHMGTYNEQFF
.	TRBV5-1	TRBJ2-2	.	TGCGCCAGCAGCTTGAGATCCGGAGGCTGGACCGGGGAGCTGTTTTTT	CASSLRSGGWTGELFF
.	TRBV7-8	TRBJ1-4	.	TGTGCCAGCAGCGGGTTGACAGGCCGTGATGAAAAACTGTTTTTT	CASSGLTGRDEKLFF
TRBD2	TRBV7-6	TRBJ2-2	.	TGTGCCAGCAAGGGACTAGCGGGAGCCACCGGGGAGCTGTTTTTT	CASKGLAGATGELFF
.	TRBV5-6	TRBJ1-5	.	TGTGCCAGCAGCTTGGGTCAGGGTAGGAGCAATCAGCCCCAGCATTTT	CASSLGQGRSNQPQHF
.	TRBV6-5	TRBJ1-2	.	TGTGCCAGCAGTTCCCCAACTTATGGCTACACCTTC	CASSSPTYGYTF
TRBD1	TRBV6-5	TRBJ2-7	.	TGTGCCAGCAGTTACTCGGGGGGACAGGGCTACGAGCAGTACTTC	CASSYSGGQGYEQYF
TRBD2	TRBV7-3	TRBJ2-5	.	TGTGCCAGCAGCCGGGGGGTCGGAGAGACCCAGTACTTC	CASSRGVGETQYF
TRBD1	TRBV27	TRBJ1-6	once	TGTGCCAGCAGTTTATATCGACAGGGGAGGGGGGTTAATTCACCCCTCCACTTT	CASSLYRQGRGVNSPLHF